This T cell receptor beta chain was documented in a study of blood T cell repertoires in COVID-19. About the study: Donors in the United States, Italy and Spain gave samples during acute or convalescent COVID-19. PBMCs, B-cell-depleted T cells, or T cells were the source of the cDNA or gDNA that made up the material.

Individuals aged about 18 to 100 years were recruited from fewer than 25 US areas. Original handling: Amplifying reference gene primers gave estimates of nucleated cell counts. Data came from immunoSEQ multiplex PCR; TCRdb stores just in-frame clones and leaves some out. For V, J and clone size, that table is used; D and trimming come from the DNA. The profile shows 300,000 to 400,000 clones, roughly nine tenths of them singletons. Germline lookup yields CDR1 MNHEY and CDR2 SVGAGI. This CDR3 spans 15 amino acids. With 6 bases removed from V and 0 bases from J, the gap between germline ends came to 15 bases.

The chain links TRBV6-5 to TRBJ2-7; possibly TRBD1 for D (6 bases). What was sequenced was PBMCs or T cells enriched from blood (not recorded which). This sequence originates from a man in his 60s who had recovered from COVID-19. The CDR3, as DNA: TGTGCCAGCAGCAGCGAGGACAGCCGCTCCTACGAGCAGTACTTC. Translation: CASSSEDSRSYEQYF.